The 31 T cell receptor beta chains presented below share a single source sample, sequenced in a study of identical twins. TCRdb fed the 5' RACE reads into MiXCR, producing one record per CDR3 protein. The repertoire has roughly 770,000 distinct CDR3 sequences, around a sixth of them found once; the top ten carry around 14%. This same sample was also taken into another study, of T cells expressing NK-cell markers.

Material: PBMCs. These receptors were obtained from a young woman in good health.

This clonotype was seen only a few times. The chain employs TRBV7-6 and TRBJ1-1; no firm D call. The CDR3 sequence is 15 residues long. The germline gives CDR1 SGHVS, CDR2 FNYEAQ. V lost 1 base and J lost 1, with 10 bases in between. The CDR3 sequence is CASSLDARQNTEAFF. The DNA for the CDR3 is TGTGCCAGCAGCTTAGATGCACGACAGAACACTGAAGCTTTCTTT.

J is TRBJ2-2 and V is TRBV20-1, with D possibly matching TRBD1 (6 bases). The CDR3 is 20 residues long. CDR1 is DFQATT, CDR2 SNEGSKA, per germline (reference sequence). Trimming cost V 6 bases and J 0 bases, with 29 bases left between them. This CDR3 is CSAISAPGTSGRANTGELFF. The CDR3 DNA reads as TGCAGTGCCATAAGCGCCCCCGGGACATCGGGGCGCGCGAACACCGGGGAGCTGTTTTTT.

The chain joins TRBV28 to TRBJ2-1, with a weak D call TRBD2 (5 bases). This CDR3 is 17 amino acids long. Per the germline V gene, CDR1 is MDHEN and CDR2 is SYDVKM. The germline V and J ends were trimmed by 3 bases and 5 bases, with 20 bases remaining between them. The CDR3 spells CASSFRVRGLYNNEQFF. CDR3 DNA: TGTGCCAGCAGTTTCAGAGTACGAGGACTGTACAACAATGAGCAGTTCTTC.

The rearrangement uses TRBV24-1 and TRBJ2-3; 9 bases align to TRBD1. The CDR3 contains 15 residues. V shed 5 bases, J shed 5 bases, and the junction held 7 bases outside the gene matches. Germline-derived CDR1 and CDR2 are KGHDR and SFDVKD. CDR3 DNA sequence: TGTGCCACCAGTGGGACCGGGACAGGGAAAGATACGCAGTATTTT. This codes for CATSGTGTGKDTQYF.

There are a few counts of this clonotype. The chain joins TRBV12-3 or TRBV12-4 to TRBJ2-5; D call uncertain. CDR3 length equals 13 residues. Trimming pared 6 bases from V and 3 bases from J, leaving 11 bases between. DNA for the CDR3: TGTGCCAGCAGGGAGACTTTTGAAGAGACCCAGTACTTC. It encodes CASRETFEETQYF.

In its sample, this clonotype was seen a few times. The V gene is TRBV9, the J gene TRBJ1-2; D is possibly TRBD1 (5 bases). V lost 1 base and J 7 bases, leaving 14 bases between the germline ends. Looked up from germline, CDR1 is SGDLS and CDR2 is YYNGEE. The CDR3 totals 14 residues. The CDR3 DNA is TGTGCCAGCAGCGTAACGGAGGGACGCGTTGGCTACACCTTC. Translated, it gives CASSVTEGRVGYTF.

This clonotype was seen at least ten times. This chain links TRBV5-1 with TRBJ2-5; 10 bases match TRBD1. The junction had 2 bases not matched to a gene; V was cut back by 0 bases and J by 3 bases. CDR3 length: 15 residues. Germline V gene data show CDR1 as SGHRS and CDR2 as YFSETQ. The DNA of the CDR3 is TGCGCCAGCAGCTTGGCCGGGACAGGGGAAGAGACCCAGTACTTC. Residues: CASSLAGTGEETQYF.

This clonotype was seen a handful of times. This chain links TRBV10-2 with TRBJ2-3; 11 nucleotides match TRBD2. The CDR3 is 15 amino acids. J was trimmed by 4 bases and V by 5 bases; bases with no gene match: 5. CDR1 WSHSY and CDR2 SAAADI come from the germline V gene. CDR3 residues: CASSPSTSGADTQYF. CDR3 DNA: TGCGCCAGCAGTCCCTCGACTAGCGGGGCAGATACGCAGTATTTT.

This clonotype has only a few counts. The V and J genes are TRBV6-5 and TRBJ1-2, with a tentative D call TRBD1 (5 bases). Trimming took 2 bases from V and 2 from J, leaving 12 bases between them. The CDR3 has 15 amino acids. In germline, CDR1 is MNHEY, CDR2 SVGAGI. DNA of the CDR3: TGTGCCAGCAGTTACGCCCTCCAGGGCAACTATGGCTACACCTTC. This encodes CASSYALQGNYGYTF.

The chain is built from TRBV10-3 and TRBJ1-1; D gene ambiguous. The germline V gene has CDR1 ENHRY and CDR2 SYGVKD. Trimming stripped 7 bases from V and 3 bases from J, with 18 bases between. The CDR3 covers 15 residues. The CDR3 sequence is CAITEGPGRYTEAFF. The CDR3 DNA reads TGTGCCATCACCGAAGGCCCGGGTAGATACACTGAAGCTTTCTTT.

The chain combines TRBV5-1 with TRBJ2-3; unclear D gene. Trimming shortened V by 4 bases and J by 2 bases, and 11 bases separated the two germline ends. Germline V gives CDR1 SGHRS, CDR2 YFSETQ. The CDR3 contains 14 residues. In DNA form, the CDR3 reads TGCGCCAGCAGCACGACTGAGATCACAGATACGCAGTATTTT. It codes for CASSTTEITDTQYF.

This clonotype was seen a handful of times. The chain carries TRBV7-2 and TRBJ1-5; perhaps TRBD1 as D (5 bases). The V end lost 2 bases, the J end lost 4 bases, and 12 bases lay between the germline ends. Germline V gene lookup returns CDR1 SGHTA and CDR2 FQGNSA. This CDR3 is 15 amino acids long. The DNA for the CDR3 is TGTGCCAGCAGCTTAAAGACCGGGGGAAATCAGCCCCAGCATTTT. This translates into CASSLKTGGNQPQHF.

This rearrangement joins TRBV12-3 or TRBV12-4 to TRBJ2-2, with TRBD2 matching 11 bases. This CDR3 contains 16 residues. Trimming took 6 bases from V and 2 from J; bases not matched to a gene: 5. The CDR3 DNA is TGTGCCAGCAGCCTAGCGGGAGGTCTAAACACCGGGGAGCTGTTTTTT. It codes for CASSLAGGLNTGELFF.

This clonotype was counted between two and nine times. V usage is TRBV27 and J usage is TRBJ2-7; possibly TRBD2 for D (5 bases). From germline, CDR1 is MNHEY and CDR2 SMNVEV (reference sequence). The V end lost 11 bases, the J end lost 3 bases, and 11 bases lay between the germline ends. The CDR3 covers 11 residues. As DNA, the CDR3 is TGTGCCGGCCCAGGAGGCTACGAGCAGTACTTC. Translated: CAGPGGYEQYF.

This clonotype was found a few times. The CDR3 sequence is CASSLFVAGVSYEQYF. DNA for the CDR3: TGTGCCAGCAGTTTATTTGTAGCGGGGGTCTCCTACGAGCAGTACTTC. J is TRBJ2-7 and V is TRBV27; 9 bases align to TRBD2. The ends lost 1 base at V and 0 bases at J; junction bases unmatched: 4. Looked up from germline, CDR1 is MNHEY and CDR2 is SMNVEV (reference sequence). This CDR3 contains 16 residues.

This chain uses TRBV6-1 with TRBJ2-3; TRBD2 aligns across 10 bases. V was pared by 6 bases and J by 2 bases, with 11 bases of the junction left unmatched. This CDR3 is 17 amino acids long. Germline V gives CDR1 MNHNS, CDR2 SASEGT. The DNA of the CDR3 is TGTGCCAGCAGCCCCACCCCTAGCGGGGGCTACACAGATACGCAGTATTTT. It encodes CASSPTPSGGYTDTQYF.

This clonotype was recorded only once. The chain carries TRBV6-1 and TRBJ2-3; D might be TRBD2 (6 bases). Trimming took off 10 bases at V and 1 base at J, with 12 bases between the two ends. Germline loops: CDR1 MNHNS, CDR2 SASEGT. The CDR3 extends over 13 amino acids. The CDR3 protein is CAIETGGTDTQYF. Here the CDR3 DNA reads TGTGCCATCGAGACGGGGGGCACAGATACGCAGTATTTT.

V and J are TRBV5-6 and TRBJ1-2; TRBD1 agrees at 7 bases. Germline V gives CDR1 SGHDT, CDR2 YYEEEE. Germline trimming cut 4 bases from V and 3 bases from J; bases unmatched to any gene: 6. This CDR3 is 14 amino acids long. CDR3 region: CASSMDRNYYGYTF. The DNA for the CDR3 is TGTGCCAGCAGCATGGACAGGAACTACTATGGCTACACCTTC.

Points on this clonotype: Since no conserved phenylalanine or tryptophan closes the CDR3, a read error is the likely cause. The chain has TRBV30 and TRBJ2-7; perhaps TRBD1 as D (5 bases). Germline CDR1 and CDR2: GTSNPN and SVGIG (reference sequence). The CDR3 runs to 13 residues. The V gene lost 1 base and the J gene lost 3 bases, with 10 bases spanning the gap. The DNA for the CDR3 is TGTGCCTGGAGTGCGGACACCCTCTACGAGCAGTACTTG. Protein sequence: CAWSADTLYEQYL.

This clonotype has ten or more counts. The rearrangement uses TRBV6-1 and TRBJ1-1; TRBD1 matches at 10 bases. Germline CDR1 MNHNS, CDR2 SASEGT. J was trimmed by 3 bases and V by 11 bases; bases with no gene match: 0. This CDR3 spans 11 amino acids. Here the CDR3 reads CAGQGDTEAFF. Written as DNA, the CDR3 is TGTGCCGGACAGGGGGACACTGAAGCTTTCTTT.

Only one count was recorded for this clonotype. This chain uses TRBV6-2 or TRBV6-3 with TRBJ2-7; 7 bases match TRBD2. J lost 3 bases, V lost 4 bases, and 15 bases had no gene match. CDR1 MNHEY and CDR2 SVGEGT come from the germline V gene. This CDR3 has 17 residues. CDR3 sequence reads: CASSFVVREPNRYEQYF. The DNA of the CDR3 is TGTGCCAGCAGTTTTGTTGTGCGGGAGCCTAATCGCTACGAGCAGTACTTC.

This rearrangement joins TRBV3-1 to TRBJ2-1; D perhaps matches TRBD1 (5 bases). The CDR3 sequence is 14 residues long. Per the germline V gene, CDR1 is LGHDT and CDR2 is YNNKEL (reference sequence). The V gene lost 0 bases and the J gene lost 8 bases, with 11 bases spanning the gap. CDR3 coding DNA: TGTGCCAGCAGCCAAGACCGCAGGGCGTATGAGCAGTTCTTC. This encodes CASSQDRRAYEQFF.

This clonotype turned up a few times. The CDR3 region has the DNA TGCGCCAGCAGCGGGGGGGACAACTACAATGAGCAGTTCTTC. Translation gives CASSGGDNYNEQFF. The chain couples TRBV5-1 to TRBJ2-1, with TRBD2 as a possible D gene (7 bases). The CDR3 totals 14 residues. The germline V gene encodes CDR1 SGHRS and CDR2 YFSETQ. Trimming removed 4 bases from V and 3 bases from J, with 11 bases in between.

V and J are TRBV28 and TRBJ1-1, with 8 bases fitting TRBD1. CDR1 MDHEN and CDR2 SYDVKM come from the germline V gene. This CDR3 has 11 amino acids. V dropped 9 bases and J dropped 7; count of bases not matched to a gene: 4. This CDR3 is CASRQGLEAFF. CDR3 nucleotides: TGTGCCAGTCGACAGGGGCTTGAAGCTTTCTTT.

For the CDR3, the DNA is TGTGCCAGCTCACCCTTGGGCCCGGGCGTCGGTGAAGCTTTCTTT. Translation gives CASSPLGPGVGEAFF. The V call is TRBV18, the J call TRBJ1-1; no definite D call. The CDR3 is made up of 15 amino acids. The germline V gene has CDR1 KGHSH and CDR2 LQKENI. Deletions cut 3 bases from V and 7 bases from J, with 18 bases between.

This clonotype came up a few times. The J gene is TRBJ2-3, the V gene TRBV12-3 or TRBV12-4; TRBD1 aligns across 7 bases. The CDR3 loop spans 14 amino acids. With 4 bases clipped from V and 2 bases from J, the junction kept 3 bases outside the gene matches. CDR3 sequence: CASSYRGNTDTQYF. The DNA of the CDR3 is TGTGCCAGCAGTTACAGGGGAAACACAGATACGCAGTATTTT.

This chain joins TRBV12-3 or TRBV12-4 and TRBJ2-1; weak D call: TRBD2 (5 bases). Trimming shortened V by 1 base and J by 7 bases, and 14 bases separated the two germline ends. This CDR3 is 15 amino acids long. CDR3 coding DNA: TGTGCCAGCAGTTTAGGGACTCATCGGGTAAATGAGCAGTTCTTC. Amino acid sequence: CASSLGTHRVNEQFF.

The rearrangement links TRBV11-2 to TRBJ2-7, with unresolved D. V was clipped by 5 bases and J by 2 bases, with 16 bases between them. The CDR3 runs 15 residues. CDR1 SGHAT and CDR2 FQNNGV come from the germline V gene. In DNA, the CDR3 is TGTGCCAGCAGCCGTCGCTGGGGATGGACCTACGAGCAGTACTTC. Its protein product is CASSRRWGWTYEQYF.

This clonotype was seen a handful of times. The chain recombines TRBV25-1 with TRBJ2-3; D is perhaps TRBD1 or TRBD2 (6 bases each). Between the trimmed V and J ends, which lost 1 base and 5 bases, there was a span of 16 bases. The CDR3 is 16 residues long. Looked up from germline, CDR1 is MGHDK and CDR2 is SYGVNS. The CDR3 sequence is CASSELGWGAKDTQYF. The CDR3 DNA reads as TGTGCCAGCAGTGAATTGGGTTGGGGGGCTAAAGATACGCAGTATTTT.

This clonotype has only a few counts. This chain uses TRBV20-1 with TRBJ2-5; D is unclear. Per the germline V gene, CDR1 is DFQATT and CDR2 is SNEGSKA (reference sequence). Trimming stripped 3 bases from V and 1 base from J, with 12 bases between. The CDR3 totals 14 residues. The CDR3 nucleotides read TGCAGTGCTAGCCGGACCCATGCCCAAGAGACCCAGTACTTC. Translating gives CSASRTHAQETQYF.

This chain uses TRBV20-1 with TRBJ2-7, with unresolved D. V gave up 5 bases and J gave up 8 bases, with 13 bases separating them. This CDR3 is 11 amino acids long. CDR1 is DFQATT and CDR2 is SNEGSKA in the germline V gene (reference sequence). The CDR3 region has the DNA TGCAGTGCTCGCGGACGGACCCAGCAGTACTTC. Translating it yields CSARGRTQQYF.